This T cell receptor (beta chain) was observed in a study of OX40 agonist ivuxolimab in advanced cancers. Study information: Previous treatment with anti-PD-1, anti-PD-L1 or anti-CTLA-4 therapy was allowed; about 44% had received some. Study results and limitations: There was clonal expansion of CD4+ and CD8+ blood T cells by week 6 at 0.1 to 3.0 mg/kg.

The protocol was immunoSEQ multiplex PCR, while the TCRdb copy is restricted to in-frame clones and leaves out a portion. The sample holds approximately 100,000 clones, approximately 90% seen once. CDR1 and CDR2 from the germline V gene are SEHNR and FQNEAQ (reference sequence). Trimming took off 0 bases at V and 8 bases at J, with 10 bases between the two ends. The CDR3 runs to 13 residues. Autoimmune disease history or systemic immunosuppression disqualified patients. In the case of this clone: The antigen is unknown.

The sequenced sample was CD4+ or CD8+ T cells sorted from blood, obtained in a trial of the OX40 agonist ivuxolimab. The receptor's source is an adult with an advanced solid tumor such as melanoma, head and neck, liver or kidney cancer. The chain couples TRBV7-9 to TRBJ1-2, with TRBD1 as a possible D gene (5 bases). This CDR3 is CASSLAWAGGYTF. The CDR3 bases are TGTGCCAGCAGCTTAGCATGGGCAGGGGGCTACACCTTC.